Following are 12 T cell receptor beta chains from one sample sequenced in a study of Ad26.COV2.S vaccination and SARS-CoV-2 variants. Treatment noted: 19 received Ad26.COV2.S at low or high dose, single or two shots; 5 received placebo; per-sample allocation not given. After the first vaccine or placebo injection, samples were drawn on day 63. Assay: immunoSEQ multiplex PCR; the TCRdb copy retains only in-frame clones and omits some. This table holds a few hundred thousand clones, around 92% found once. The input for sequencing was peripheral blood, taken in a trial of Ad26.COV2.S vaccine versus placebo. These receptors all stem from a person between 18 and 65 years old who received the Ad26.COV2.S COVID-19 vaccine or a placebo.

The genes are TRBV7-9 and TRBJ2-5, with a tentative D call TRBD1 (6 bases). V shed 5 bases and J shed 10 bases, with 29 bases lying between them. This CDR3 has 17 amino acids. Looked up from germline, CDR1 is SEHNR and CDR2 is FQNEAQ (reference sequence). The CDR3 sequence is CASSAPDSSQSQGGQYF. In DNA, the CDR3 is TGTGCCAGCAGCGCCCCGGACAGTTCCCAATCCCAAGGGGGCCAGTACTTC.

The CDR3 DNA sequence: TGTGCCAGCAGTACTGACAGGGGAGAAAAACTGTTTTTT. Translated: CASSTDRGEKLFF. V gene TRBV6-2 or TRBV6-3 combines with J gene TRBJ1-4; 8 nucleotides line up with TRBD1. The CDR3 consists of 13 residues. V lost 5 bases and J lost 8; bases outside the gene matches: 4. Germline V gene sequence: CDR1 MNHEY, CDR2 SVGEGT.

The rearrangement links TRBV19 to TRBJ1-3; 10 bases fit TRBD1. V was clipped by 4 bases and J by 0 bases; unmatched bases: 3. CDR1 LNHDA and CDR2 SQIVND come from the germline V gene (reference sequence). The CDR3 loop spans 16 amino acids. The chain's CDR3 is CASSKDRGTSGNTIYF. CDR3 DNA: TGTGCCAGTAGTAAGGACAGGGGGACCTCTGGAAACACCATATATTTT.

The chain employs TRBV7-2 and TRBJ2-7; 7 bases map to TRBD1. The CDR3 is 15 residues long. CDR1 SGHTA and CDR2 FQGNSA come from the germline V gene. With 5 bases clipped from V and 0 bases from J, the junction kept 7 bases outside the gene matches. The CDR3 DNA reads TGTGCCAGCAGCCCCCGGGACAGCCACTCCTACGAGCAGTACTTC. This sequence encodes CASSPRDSHSYEQYF.

The chain employs TRBV2 and TRBJ2-5; TRBD1 matches at 8 bases. Germline V lookup: CDR1 SNHLY, CDR2 FYNNEI. Losses at the gene ends were 6 bases for V and 1 base for J; bases not matched to a gene: 7. The CDR3 contains 15 residues. This chain's CDR3 is CASRATGVRQETQYF. The CDR3 bases are TGTGCCAGCAGGGCGACAGGGGTCCGCCAAGAGACCCAGTACTTC. Full variable domain (missing parts from reference TRBV2 and TRBJ2-5): EPEVTQTPSHQVTQMGQEVILRCVPISNHLYFYWYRQILGQKVEFLVSFYNNEISEKSEIFDDQFSVERPDGSNFTLKIRSTKLEDSAMYFCASRATGVRQETQYFGPGTRLLVL.

The chain recombines TRBV6-2 or TRBV6-3 with TRBJ1-5, with a weak D call TRBD1 (5 bases). The length of the CDR3 is 17 residues. V lost 3 bases, J lost 4 bases, and 19 bases lay in between. The V gene's germline CDR1 is MNHEY and CDR2 SVGEGT. The CDR3 spells CASSYFREIIENQPQHF. CDR3 DNA sequence: TGTGCCAGCAGTTATTTCAGGGAAATCATCGAGAATCAGCCCCAGCATTTT.

Points on this clone: This specimen includes other DNA sequences encoding the same CDR3. The genes are TRBV5-1 and TRBJ2-7, with TRBD1 matching over 11 bases. Trimming removed 3 bases from V and 4 bases from J; junction bases left unmatched: 3. The V gene's germline CDR1 is SGHRS and CDR2 YFSETQ. This CDR3 region has 14 residues. As DNA, the CDR3 is TGCGCCAGCAGCTCCGGGACAGGGGGGTACGAGCAGTACTTC. This codes for CASSSGTGGYEQYF.

J is TRBJ1-1 and V is TRBV27, with no clear D. The CDR3 is 14 amino acids. Germline V gene lookup returns CDR1 MNHEY and CDR2 SMNVEV (reference sequence). V lost 2 bases, J lost 5 bases, and 12 bases lay in between. Here the CDR3 DNA reads TGTGCCAGCAGTTTAGATTTTTGGGGTACTGAAGCTTTCTTT. Translating gives CASSLDFWGTEAFF.

This clone was seen a single time. The chain recombines TRBV19 with TRBJ1-1, with a possible D match to TRBD1 (6 bases). CDR3 length: 16 amino acids. V was shortened by 7 bases and J by 2 bases, with 20 bases between the two germline ends. Germline V CDR1 and CDR2: LNHDA, SQIVND (reference sequence). In nucleotides, the CDR3 is TGTGCCAGTACCCTAGGGGCGGGGGCGGTTAACACTGAAGCTTTCTTT. The encoded protein is CASTLGAGAVNTEAFF.

The gene calls are TRBV12-5 and TRBJ2-2; the match to TRBD1 covers 8 bases. Germline-derived CDR1 and CDR2 are LGHNT and FRNRAP. The CDR3 sequence is 18 residues long. Trimming at V came to 0 bases and at J to 4 bases, leaving 10 bases not matched to a gene. CDR3 coding DNA: TGTGCTAGTGGTTTGGTACTGACAGGGGATTTTGGCACCGGGGAGCTGTTTTTT. As protein: CASGLVLTGDFGTGELFF.

J is TRBJ2-5 and V is TRBV30, with D maybe TRBD1 (5 bases). The CDR3 length is 12 residues. Trimming left V 0 bases short and J 3 bases short, with 5 bases between. CDR1 GTSNPN and CDR2 SVGIG come from the germline V gene (reference sequence). The CDR3: CAWSVQEETQYF. CDR3 DNA: TGTGCCTGGAGTGTACAGGAAGAGACCCAGTACTTC.

This clone was recorded only once. J is TRBJ2-1 and V is TRBV7-9; either TRBD1 or TRBD2 may supply D (5 bases each). The germline V gene has CDR1 SEHNR and CDR2 FQNEAQ (reference sequence). V was trimmed by 8 bases and J by 10 bases, leaving 24 bases between them. The CDR3 is 15 residues long. The CDR3 coding sequence is TGTGCCAGCGGCGGCGTCGTTTTGGGGGTGTGGGAGCAGTTCTTC. Translating it yields CASGGVVLGVWEQFF.